The clone carrying this T cell receptor beta chain turned up a few times. Its antigen is not known. Primed by a sample-barcoded 5' primer and a J-beta primer mix, a second PCR proceeded for 7 to 11 cycles. Every cDNA molecule carried a tag from a template-switch adaptor bearing 12 random nucleotides. From the 5' RACE reads, TCRdb called clonotypes with MiXCR, one entry per CDR3 protein. Found here are about 1.6 million distinct CDR3 sequences, roughly 32% of them singletons; the top ten hold around 11%. The record originates from a study of blood T cells in healthy people across ages. Study overall: Capture via template switching afforded approximately one barcoded beta molecule per two T cells. General observations from the study: It was not known whether donors were CMV positive (a possible confounder of expanded clonotype changes). Age brought a roughly linear fall in TCR beta diversity measured per million T cells.

Germline loops: CDR1 SGDLS, CDR2 YYNGEE. V lost 0 bases to trimming and J lost 7 bases, with 14 bases between them. The CDR3 consists of 15 residues. The clonotype was recovered from a young woman in good health. The chain has TRBV9 and TRBJ1-5, with D perhaps matching TRBD1 (5 bases). Sequencing was carried out using blood. CDR3 in amino acids: CASSVDGVRGQPQHF. The CDR3 DNA reads TGTGCCAGCAGCGTAGACGGGGTACGGGGGCAGCCCCAGCATTTT.